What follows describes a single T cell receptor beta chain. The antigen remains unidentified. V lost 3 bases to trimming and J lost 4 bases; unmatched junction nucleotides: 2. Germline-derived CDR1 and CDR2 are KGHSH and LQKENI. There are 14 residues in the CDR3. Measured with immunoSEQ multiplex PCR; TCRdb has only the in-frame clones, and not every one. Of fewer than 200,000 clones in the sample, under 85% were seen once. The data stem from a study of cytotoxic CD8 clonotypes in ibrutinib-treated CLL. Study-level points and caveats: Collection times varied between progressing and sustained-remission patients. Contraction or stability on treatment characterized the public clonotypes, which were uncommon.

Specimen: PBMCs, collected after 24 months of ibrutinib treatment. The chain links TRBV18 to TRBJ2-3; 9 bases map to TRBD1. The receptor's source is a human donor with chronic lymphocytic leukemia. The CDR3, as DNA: TGTGCCAGCTCACCGGGACAGGGAGCAGATACGCAGTATTTT. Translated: CASSPGQGADTQYF.